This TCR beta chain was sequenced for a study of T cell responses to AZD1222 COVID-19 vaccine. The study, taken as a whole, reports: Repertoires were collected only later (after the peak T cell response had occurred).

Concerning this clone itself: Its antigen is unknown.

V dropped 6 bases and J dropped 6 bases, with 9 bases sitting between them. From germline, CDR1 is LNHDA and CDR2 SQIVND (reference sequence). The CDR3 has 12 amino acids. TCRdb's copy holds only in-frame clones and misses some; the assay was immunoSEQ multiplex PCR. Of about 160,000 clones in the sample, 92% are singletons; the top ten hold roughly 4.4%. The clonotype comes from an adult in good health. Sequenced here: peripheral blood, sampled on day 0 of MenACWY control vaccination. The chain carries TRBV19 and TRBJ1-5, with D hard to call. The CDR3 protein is CASRTEAQPQHF. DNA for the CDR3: TGTGCCAGTAGGACCGAGGCTCAGCCCCAGCATTTT.